The next 31 T cell receptor beta chains were all read from a single sample in a study of shared clonotypes between healthy human individuals. The repertoire was sequenced with immunoSEQ multiplex PCR; TCRdb's copy has only in-frame clones and lacks some. Altogether 2 million to 2.5 million clones are present, about 92% being singletons, with the ten largest covering 1.5% to 2%. Naive CD8 cells were CD45RO-negative, positively selected for CCR7, excluding terminally differentiated effector memory CD45RA+ cells. The specimen was naive CD8+ T cells from PBMCs. The origin of the receptors is a man younger than 35 in good health. Some clones in this sample may be carry-over from other donors' samples.

V and J are TRBV6-6 and TRBJ2-5; 8 bases align to TRBD2. CDR3 length: 16 residues. Losses at the gene ends were 6 bases for V and 4 bases for J; bases not matched to a gene: 13. CDR1 is MNHNY, CDR2 SVGAGI, per germline (reference sequence). The CDR3 loop is CASRVVVAGRGETQYF. The CDR3 nucleotides read TGTGCCAGCAGGGTCGTGGTAGCGGGAAGGGGAGAGACCCAGTACTTC.

The chain employs TRBV19 and TRBJ2-1, with TRBD2 matching over 10 bases. The CDR3 loop spans 14 amino acids. Germline CDR1 reads LNHDA; CDR2 reads SQIVND (reference sequence). Written as DNA, the CDR3 is TGTGCGACAGCCGGGACTAGCGTAGTGAATGAGCAGTTCTTC. Its protein product is CATAGTSVVNEQFF.

This chain joins TRBV7-9 and TRBJ2-1; D is undetermined. The CDR3 runs to 12 residues. Germline V gene data show CDR1 as SEHNR and CDR2 as FQNEAQ (reference sequence). V was clipped by 7 bases and J by 4 bases, with 8 bases between them. CDR3 region: CASTGPYNEQFF. Written as DNA, the CDR3 is TGTGCCAGCACCGGCCCTTACAATGAGCAGTTCTTC.

Only a few counts were recorded for this clone. This chain links TRBV2 with TRBJ1-4; D is uncertain. Trimming took 2 bases from V and 5 from J, leaving 3 bases between them. The CDR3 loop spans 12 amino acids. The germline V gene has CDR1 SNHLY and CDR2 FYNNEI. The CDR3 spells CASSEMNEKLFF. The CDR3 bases are TGTGCCAGCAGTGAAATGAATGAAAAACTGTTTTTT.

This chain uses TRBV7-3 with TRBJ1-3; D not resolved. The V gene lost 4 bases and the J gene lost 4 bases, with 8 bases spanning the gap. Germline V gene data show CDR1 as SGHTA and CDR2 as FQGTGA. This CDR3 spans 13 amino acids. The CDR3, as DNA: TGTGCCAGCAGCTCGGGCCGAGGAAACACCATATATTTT. This codes for CASSSGRGNTIYF.

This rearrangement joins TRBV27 to TRBJ2-1, with D possibly being TRBD2 (5 bases). Trimming left V 6 bases short and J 6 bases short, with 18 bases between. The germline V gene encodes CDR1 MNHEY and CDR2 SMNVEV (reference sequence). This CDR3 is built from 15 residues. CDR3 region: CASSLSGSGPNEQFF. The CDR3, as DNA: TGTGCCAGCAGCCTAAGCGGAAGTGGCCCCAATGAGCAGTTCTTC.

The genes are TRBV7-6 and TRBJ2-7; 7 bases are shared with TRBD1. V shed 5 bases and J 1 base; nucleotides not matched to a gene: 5. The CDR3 has 14 residues. Germline CDR1 is SGHVS and CDR2 is FNYEAQ. As DNA, the CDR3 is TGTGCCAGCAGCCCAGCGACAGGGTCCTACGAGCAGTACTTC. Encoded protein: CASSPATGSYEQYF.

V gene TRBV6-1 combines with J gene TRBJ2-2; a possible D gene is TRBD1 (5 bases). Trimming removed 7 bases from V and 2 bases from J, with 14 bases in between. This CDR3 comprises 15 residues. The germline V gene has CDR1 MNHNS and CDR2 SASEGT. Here the CDR3 DNA reads TGTGCCAGCAAGGGGCAGGACAAAAACACCGGGGAGCTGTTTTTT. Its protein product is CASKGQDKNTGELFF.

This clone was found once. The sample holds other DNA sequences that translate to the same CDR3. The genes are TRBV11-2 and TRBJ2-7; D ambiguous. V lost 2 bases and J 1 base, leaving 6 bases between the germline ends. The germline V gene encodes CDR1 SGHAT and CDR2 FQNNGV. CDR3 length equals 13 residues. The DNA of the CDR3 is TGTGCCAGCAGCTTATACGGGTCCTACGAGCAGTACTTC. The encoded protein is CASSLYGSYEQYF. Full variable domain (missing parts from reference TRBV11-2 and TRBJ2-7): EAGVAQSPRYKIIEKRQSVAFWCNPISGHATLYWYQQILGQGPKLLIQFQNNGVVDDSQLPKDRFSAERLKGVDSTLKIQPAKLEDSAVYLCASSLYGSYEQYFGPGTRLTVT.

The chain combines TRBV4-3 with TRBJ1-1; D is possibly TRBD1 (6 bases). Germline lookup yields CDR1 LGHNA and CDR2 YSLEER. This CDR3 has 14 residues. Between the trimmed V and J ends, which lost 6 bases and 5 bases, there was a span of 16 bases. Here the CDR3 reads CASSPGAPGTEAFF. The CDR3 DNA sequence: TGCGCCAGCAGTCCGGGGGCGCCGGGGACTGAAGCTTTCTTT.

This clone was recorded only once. The chain couples TRBV29-1 to TRBJ2-7; 7 bases fit TRBD1. With 4 bases clipped from V and 5 bases from J, the junction kept 5 bases outside the gene matches. Looked up from germline, CDR1 is SQVTM and CDR2 is ANQGSEA. The CDR3 runs 12 residues. The CDR3 here is CSVVNRGNEQYF. CDR3 in DNA: TGCAGCGTTGTCAACAGGGGTAACGAGCAGTACTTC.

This clone was observed a handful of times. This rearrangement joins TRBV25-1 to TRBJ1-5, with D unresolved. From germline, CDR1 is MGHDK and CDR2 SYGVNS. The CDR3 loop spans 14 amino acids. Trimming cost V 2 bases and J 1 base, with 6 bases left between them. The CDR3 DNA follows: TGTGCCAGCAGTGAAAGGTCCAGCAATCAGCCCCAGCATTTT. Protein product: CASSERSSNQPQHF.

This clone was picked up a small number of times. This sequence joins TRBV13 and TRBJ2-3; D may be TRBD1 or TRBD2 (6 bases each). Germline loops: CDR1 PRHDT, CDR2 FYEKMQ (reference sequence). This CDR3 region has 18 residues. V dropped 8 bases and J dropped 2 bases, with 26 bases sitting between them. DNA for the CDR3: TGTGCCAGCCGTCGGGGGCTGGGCACCGGAAGACACACAGATACGCAGTATTTT. It translates to CASRRGLGTGRHTDTQYF.

J is TRBJ2-1 and V is TRBV28; D gene uncertain. Germline loops: CDR1 MDHEN, CDR2 SYDVKM. The CDR3 extends over 16 amino acids. The ends were cut back, 3 bases at V and 5 bases at J, with 17 bases in the middle. The DNA for the CDR3 is TGTGCCAGCAGTTTCCCCGTGGCTAGACGAGACAATGAGCAGTTCTTC. Amino acids: CASSFPVARRDNEQFF.

The genes are TRBV14 and TRBJ2-7; a weak D match, TRBD2 (5 bases). V lost 0 bases, J lost 4 bases, and 7 bases lay in between. Germline CDR1 SGHDN, CDR2 FVKESK. This CDR3 has 13 amino acids. The chain's CDR3 is CASSQERTYEQYF. The CDR3 nucleotides are TGTGCCAGCAGCCAAGAGAGGACTTACGAGCAGTACTTC.

The rearrangement uses TRBV28 and TRBJ2-2; 7 nucleotides align to TRBD1. From germline, CDR1 is MDHEN and CDR2 SYDVKM. This CDR3 has 14 residues. With 5 bases clipped from V and 3 bases from J, the junction kept 3 bases outside the gene matches. CDR3 nucleotide sequence: TGTGCCAGCAGTAGGGGACAGTACACCGGGGAGCTGTTTTTT. The encoded protein is CASSRGQYTGELFF.

The gene calls are TRBV6-5 and TRBJ2-7; unclear D gene. The CDR3 consists of 14 residues. The germline V and J ends were trimmed by 5 bases and 1 base, with 12 bases remaining between them. Germline V CDR1 and CDR2: MNHEY, SVGAGI. In DNA form, the CDR3 reads TGTGCCAGCAGTGAAGGACCCTGGTCCTACGAGCAGTACTTC. Amino acids: CASSEGPWSYEQYF.

J is TRBJ2-3 and V is TRBV18, with TRBD2 matching over 9 bases. V was pared by 6 bases and J by 4 bases, with 14 bases of the junction left unmatched. This CDR3 spans 17 amino acids. Germline CDR1 reads KGHSH; CDR2 reads LQKENI. The CDR3 here is CASSRGLASGGADTQYF. The CDR3 nucleotides are TGTGCCAGCTCCCGGGGACTAGCTTCAGGTGGGGCAGATACGCAGTATTTT. Full variable domain (outside the CDR3, taken from reference TRBV18 and TRBJ2-3): NAGVMQNPRHLVRRRGQEARLRCSPMKGHSHVYWYRQLPEEGLKFMVYLQKENIIDESGMPKERFSAEFPKEGPSILRIQQVVRGDSAAYFCASSRGLASGGADTQYFGPGTRLTVL.

The chain uses TRBV7-9 and TRBJ2-7, with 11 nucleotides matching TRBD1. CDR1 is SEHNR and CDR2 is FQNEAQ in the germline V gene (reference sequence). With V trimmed by 5 bases and J by 7 bases, 10 bases remained unmatched. CDR3 length: 15 residues. The CDR3 DNA reads as TGTGCCAGCAGCAATCGGGACAGGGGGATAACGGAGCAGTACTTC. Amino acids: CASSNRDRGITEQYF.

The chain employs TRBV4-3 and TRBJ2-3, with D tentatively TRBD2 (6 bases). Germline CDR1 and CDR2: LGHNA and YSLEER. V was cut by 1 base and J by 2 bases, with 10 bases left in between. The CDR3 runs 15 residues. The CDR3 sequence: CASSQGPGLTDTQYF. CDR3 nucleotide sequence: TGCGCCAGCAGCCAAGGTCCGGGACTCACAGATACGCAGTATTTT.

This clone was detected only a few times. V gene TRBV13 combines with J gene TRBJ1-1, with 11 bases fitting TRBD1. The germline V gene encodes CDR1 PRHDT and CDR2 FYEKMQ (reference sequence). The CDR3 length is 15 residues. J was trimmed by 4 bases and V by 5 bases; bases with no gene match: 6. The CDR3 loop is CASSPWGQGGTEAFF. The CDR3 bases are TGTGCCAGCAGCCCTTGGGGACAGGGGGGCACTGAAGCTTTCTTT.

This chain joins TRBV10-2 and TRBJ2-7, with 8 bases identical to TRBD1. This CDR3 has 17 amino acids. From germline, CDR1 is WSHSY and CDR2 SAAADI. Unmatched junction bases numbered 12, after V lost 2 bases and J lost 3 bases. CDR3 bases: TGCGCCAGCAGTGAGCCGGACAGGGAAGGGGGTGTCTACGAGCAGTACTTC. It is translated as CASSEPDREGGVYEQYF.

The gene calls are TRBV27 and TRBJ2-7; 9 bases match TRBD1. This CDR3 region has 15 residues. In germline, CDR1 is MNHEY, CDR2 SMNVEV (reference sequence). J lost 2 bases, V lost 5 bases, and 7 bases had no gene match. In DNA, the CDR3 is TGTGCCAGCAGTCCCCGGACAGGGGAGGCCTACGAGCAGTACTTC. Its translation is CASSPRTGEAYEQYF.

V is TRBV7-9 and J is TRBJ2-5; D unresolved. The J call may not be correct, given that the DNA end is closer to TRBJ2-7. The CDR3 is 13 amino acids. CDR1 and CDR2 (germline): SEHNR, FQNEAQ (reference sequence). The CDR3 is CASSPLLNHEQYF. The CDR3 region has the DNA TGTGCCAGCAGCCCCCTCTTGAACCACGAGCAGTACTTC.

The V and J genes are TRBV7-6 and TRBJ2-7; D is possibly TRBD2 (5 bases). Between the trimmed V and J ends, which lost 2 bases and 2 bases, there was a span of 13 bases. CDR1 and CDR2 (germline): SGHVS, FNYEAQ. The CDR3 has 15 residues. CDR3 residues: CASSLSFEGTYEQYF. In DNA, the CDR3 is TGTGCCAGCAGCTTAAGTTTCGAGGGCACCTACGAGCAGTACTTC.

This chain joins TRBV27 and TRBJ1-4, with 8 bases fitting TRBD1. CDR3 length: 14 residues. V lost 7 bases, J lost 8 bases, and 9 bases stayed unmatched. Germline CDR1 reads MNHEY; CDR2 reads SMNVEV (reference sequence). CDR3 region: CASTTGTGGEKLFF. In DNA, the CDR3 is TGTGCCAGCACGACCGGGACAGGCGGAGAAAAACTGTTTTTT.

The chain links TRBV5-1 to TRBJ1-2, with TRBD1 matching 9 bases. This CDR3 has 15 residues. From germline, CDR1 is SGHRS and CDR2 YFSETQ. Trimming removed 0 bases from V and 6 bases from J; junction bases left unmatched: 6. CDR3 DNA sequence: TGCGCCAGCAGCTTGGACCGGGACAGGGTTCATGGCTACACCTTC. It translates to CASSLDRDRVHGYTF.

The CDR3 spells CSVDLLGRGSRGELFF. The DNA of the CDR3 is TGCAGCGTTGATCTCCTGGGTCGAGGATCTAGGGGGGAGCTGTTTTTT. The chain carries TRBV29-1 and TRBJ2-2; no firm D call. The CDR3 has 16 amino acids. In germline, CDR1 is SQVTM, CDR2 ANQGSEA. Trimming left V 3 bases short and J 8 bases short, with 22 bases between.

The chain uses TRBV29-1 and TRBJ2-2, with 12 nucleotides matching TRBD2. The length of the CDR3 is 17 residues. In germline, CDR1 is SQVTM, CDR2 ANQGSEA. The V and J ends lost 7 bases and 0 bases, in that order; junction bases with no gene match: 9. In DNA form, the CDR3 reads TGCAGCGCCGCTGCTTGGACTAGCGGGGCGAACACCGGGGAGCTGTTTTTT. Its protein is CSAAAWTSGANTGELFF.

CDR3 sequence reads: CASRSRVSFGQFF. The CDR3 nucleotides are TGTGCCAGCAGATCTAGGGTATCGTTCGGGCAGTTCTTC. This chain connects TRBV27 to TRBJ2-1, with D uncertain. Trimming took off 6 bases at V and 12 bases at J, with 18 bases between the two ends. Per the germline V gene, CDR1 is MNHEY and CDR2 is SMNVEV (reference sequence). This CDR3 has 13 amino acids.

V and J are TRBV7-3 and TRBJ2-2; D assignment may be TRBD1 or TRBD2 (5 bases each). The V gene's germline CDR1 is SGHTA and CDR2 FQGTGA. The CDR3 loop spans 16 amino acids. The V gene lost 0 bases and the J gene lost 4 bases, with 12 bases spanning the gap. The CDR3 sequence: CASSLTRVGATGELFF. Here the CDR3 DNA reads TGTGCCAGCAGCTTAACGAGGGTCGGGGCCACCGGGGAGCTGTTTTTT.